A selection of T cell receptor beta chains follows, all from one sample in a study of regulatory T cells in long-lasting Graves disease. A single record per CDR3 protein comes from TCRdb applying MiXCR to the multiplex PCR reads. The sample includes over 250,000 distinct CDR3 sequences, 20% to 25% of them seen just once. Sequences were derived from peripheral blood mononuclear cells (PBMCs), sampled when the disease was refractory, from a patient treated with antithyroid drugs. These receptors were taken from a female donor with Graves disease. The CDR3 runs from the conserved cysteine through the conserved F or W. The D gene is left open where the match is weak. Expanded clones get a size class; other rows say once, few or many, or leave the size out.

17	TRBJ2-1	NA	TRBD1	TRBV7-9	TGTGCCAGCAGCTTCTCTCCTGGACAGGGTTGGGGCAATGAGCAGTTCTTC	CASSFSPGQGWGNEQFF
13	TRBJ1-2	many	NA	TRBV10-3	TGTGCCATCAGTGAGAAGGCGGCTGCTGGCTACACCTTC	CAISEKAAAGYTF
13	TRBJ1-5	many	TRBD1	TRBV2	TGTGCCAGCAGATCGACAGGGAATCAGCCCCAGCATTTT	CASRSTGNQPQHF
11	TRBJ1-1	few	NA	TRBV29-1	TGCGCGTATGACCTGAACACTGAAGCTTTCTTT	CAYDLNTEAFF
14	TRBJ1-2	many	TRBD1	TRBV30	TGTGCCTGGAGTGCGGGACAGGGATTATGGGGCTACACCTTC	CAWSAGQGLWGYTF
12	TRBJ1-5	many	NA	TRBV15	TGTGCCACCTCTGGTGGGAATCAGCCCCAGCATTTT	CATSGGNQPQHF
15	TRBJ1-5	NA	NA	TRBV19	TGTGCCAGTAGTATAGAATGGGGTGTCAATCAGCCCCAGCATTTT	CASSIEWGVNQPQHF
15	TRBJ2-3	few	NA	TRBV2	TGTGCCAGCAGTGAAGCTGGAGCTAGCACAGATACGCAGTATTTT	CASSEAGASTDTQYF
19	TRBJ2-4	many	TRBD2	TRBV12-3/TRBV12-4	TGTGCCAGCAGTCTCCTTCGCCTAGCGGGAGGCGGAGCCAAAAACATTCAGTACTTC	CASSLLRLAGGGAKNIQYF
12	TRBJ2-7	many	NA	TRBV11-2	TGTGCCAGCAGCCCCTTTGGACAAGAGCAGTACTTC	CASSPFGQEQYF
17	TRBJ2-1	once	NA	TRBV5-1	TGCGCCAGCAGCTTGGCGGGGGGCTTCAGCTCCTACAATGAGCAGTTCTTC	CASSLAGGFSSYNEQFF
15	TRBJ1-1	few	NA	TRBV27	TGTGCCAGCAGTTTTGGTTCACAGGGTAACACTGAAGCTTTCTTT	CASSFGSQGNTEAFF
14	TRBJ2-7	NA	TRBD1	TRBV27	TGTGCCAGCAGTTACAGGGGTGTCTTGAACGAGCAGTACTTC	CASSYRGVLNEQYF
14	TRBJ2-7	many	NA	TRBV28	TGTGCCAGCAGTTTAGCGGGCTCAACCTACGAGCAGTACTTC	CASSLAGSTYEQYF
15	TRBJ1-4	NA	NA	TRBV6-5	TGTGCCAGCAGTTATCGGGGACACTATAATGAAAAACTGTTTTTT	CASSYRGHYNEKLFF
15	TRBJ2-7	few	NA	TRBV6-2/TRBV6-3	TGTGCCAGCAGTTACGGGGGCCTACACTCCTACGAGCAGTACTTC	CASSYGGLHSYEQYF
12	TRBJ2-7	NA	NA	TRBV30	TGTGCCTGGCGAGCGGACTTCTACGAGCAGTACTTC	CAWRADFYEQYF
15	TRBJ2-7	many	NA	TRBV11-2	TGTGCCAGCAGCTCCCGCTTGGAGAAACCCTACGAGCAGTACTTC	CASSSRLEKPYEQYF
14	TRBJ2-7	few	TRBD1	TRBV19	TGTGCCAGTGGCCGTGGACAGGCATACTACGAGCAGTACTTC	CASGRGQAYYEQYF